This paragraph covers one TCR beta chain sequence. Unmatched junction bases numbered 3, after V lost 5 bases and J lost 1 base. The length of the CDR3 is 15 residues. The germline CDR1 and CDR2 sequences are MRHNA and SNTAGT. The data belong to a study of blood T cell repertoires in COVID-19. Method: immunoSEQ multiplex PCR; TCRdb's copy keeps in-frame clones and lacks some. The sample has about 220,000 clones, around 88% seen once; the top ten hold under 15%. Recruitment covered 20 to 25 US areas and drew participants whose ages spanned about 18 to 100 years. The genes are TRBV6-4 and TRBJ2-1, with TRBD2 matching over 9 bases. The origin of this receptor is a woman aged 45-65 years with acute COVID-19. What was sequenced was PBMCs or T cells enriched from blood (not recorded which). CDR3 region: CASSSGLASYNEQFF. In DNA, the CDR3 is TGTGCCAGCAGTTCTGGACTAGCGTCCTACAATGAGCAGTTCTTC.